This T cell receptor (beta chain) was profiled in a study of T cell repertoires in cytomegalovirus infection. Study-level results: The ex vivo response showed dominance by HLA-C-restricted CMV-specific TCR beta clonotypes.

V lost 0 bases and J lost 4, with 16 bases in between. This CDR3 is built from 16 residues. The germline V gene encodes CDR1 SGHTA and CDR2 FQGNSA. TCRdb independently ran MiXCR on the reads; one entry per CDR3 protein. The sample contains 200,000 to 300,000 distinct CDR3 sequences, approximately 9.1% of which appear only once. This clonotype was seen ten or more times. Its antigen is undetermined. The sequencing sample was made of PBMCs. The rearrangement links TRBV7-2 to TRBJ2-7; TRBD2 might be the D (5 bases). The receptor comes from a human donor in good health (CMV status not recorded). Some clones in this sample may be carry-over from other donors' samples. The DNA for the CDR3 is TGTGCCAGCAGCTTAGCGTTGGGGAGTCAGGTTTACGAGCAGTACTTC. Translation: CASSLALGSQVYEQYF.